The entry below gives a single TCR beta chain sequence along with its context. This record belongs to a study of blood T cell repertoires in COVID-19. About the study: Spain, Italy and the United States supplied samples that represented acute and convalescent COVID-19. Nucleic acid was either cDNA or gDNA, and it came from T cells, B-cell-depleted T cells, or PBMCs.

There are 14 residues in the CDR3. Trimming cost V 1 base and J 10 bases, with 14 bases left between them. Germline V lookup: CDR1 SGHAT, CDR2 FQNNGV. Source study methods: Cell counts per sample came from amplifying reference gene primers. Generated by immunoSEQ multiplex PCR, the TCRdb table keeps only in-frame clones and is missing some. V and J calls and clone size are copied from that table; D and trimming were computed from the DNA. The profile covers some 260,000 clones, with roughly 87% appearing a single time and around 0.7% taken by the ten largest. The sequenced material came from peripheral blood. The genes are TRBV11-2 and TRBJ2-1, with D tentatively TRBD2 (6 bases). The TCR was taken from a human donor in a cohort sampled during active COVID-19. The CDR3 sequence is CASSLGSGVGEQFF. CDR3 in DNA: TGTGCCAGCAGCTTAGGTAGCGGAGTCGGGGAGCAGTTCTTC.